This entry lists 2 T cell receptor beta chains sequenced from one sample in a study of OX40 agonist ivuxolimab in advanced cancers. Using immunoSEQ multiplex PCR, the repertoire was profiled, and TCRdb retains in-frame clones only, with some absent. The repertoire holds 52,000 or so clones, with roughly 84% as singletons. The material was CD4+ or CD8+ T cells sorted from blood, obtained in a trial of the OX40 agonist ivuxolimab. All receptors come from an adult with an advanced solid tumor such as melanoma, head and neck, liver or kidney cancer.

The rearrangement joins TRBV2 to TRBJ1-2, with 10 bases matching TRBD1. Germline V CDR1 and CDR2: SNHLY, FYNNEI. V gave up 6 bases and J gave up 8 bases; unmatched junction bases: 9. The CDR3 consists of 14 residues. The CDR3 spells CASRSGGQGSGYTF. The CDR3, as DNA: TGTGCCAGCAGGAGTGGGGGACAGGGGAGCGGCTACACCTTC. Full variable domain (missing parts from reference TRBV2 and TRBJ1-2): EPEVTQTPSHQVTQMGQEVILRCVPISNHLYFYWYRQILGQKVEFLVSFYNNEISEKSEIFDDQFSVERPDGSNFTLKIRSTKLEDSAMYFCASRSGGQGSGYTFGSGTRLTVV.

This clone has a handful of counts. The rearrangement links TRBV4-2 to TRBJ1-5, with 7 bases fitting TRBD1. Germline trimming cut 4 bases from V and 6 bases from J; bases unmatched to any gene: 9. The CDR3 is 15 amino acids. Germline CDR1 reads LGHNA; CDR2 reads YNFKEQ. CDR3 amino acids: CASSPGTEQSQPQHF. The CDR3 DNA reads TGTGCCAGCAGCCCAGGGACAGAACAAAGTCAGCCCCAGCATTTT.